The present T cell receptor beta chain was sequenced within a study of identical twins. Study findings and constraints: Insertions were fewer in abundant cord blood beta clonotypes, whereas memory repertoires showed none of this pattern. It was cross-sectional statistical analysis, not following the same donors, that the conclusions relied on.

This clonotype has ten or more counts. The antigen is undetermined. CDR1 is SGHAT and CDR2 is FQNNGV in the germline V gene. This CDR3 region has 16 residues. Germline trimming cut 1 base from V and 6 bases from J; bases unmatched to any gene: 9. MiXCR was run by TCRdb on the 5' RACE reads, yielding one entry per CDR3 protein. Of approximately 230,000 distinct CDR3 sequences in the sample, about 6.7% were seen once. Separately, the same data were catalogued under a study of T cells expressing NK-cell markers. That paper notes: Seropositivity for HCMV was found in seven of the eight sequenced donors, with one seronegative.

The chain couples TRBV11-2 to TRBJ1-2; 9 bases are a match to TRBD1. This sequence was found in a woman younger than 35 in good health. The sequencing sample was made of CD8+ T cells sorted from blood. Here the CDR3 DNA reads TGTGCCAGCAGCTTAGTAGCCACAGGGGGCGTCAATGGCTACACCTTC. It is translated as CASSLVATGGVNGYTF.